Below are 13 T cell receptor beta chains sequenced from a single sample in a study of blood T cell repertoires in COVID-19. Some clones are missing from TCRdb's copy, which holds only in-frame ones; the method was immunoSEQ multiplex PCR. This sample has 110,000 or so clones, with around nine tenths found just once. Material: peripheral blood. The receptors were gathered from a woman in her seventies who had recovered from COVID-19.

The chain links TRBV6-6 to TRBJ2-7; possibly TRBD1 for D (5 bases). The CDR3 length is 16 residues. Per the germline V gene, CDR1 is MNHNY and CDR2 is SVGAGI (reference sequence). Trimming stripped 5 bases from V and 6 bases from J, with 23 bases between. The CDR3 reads CASSPPPGAGMAEQYF. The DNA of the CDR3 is TGTGCCAGCAGTCCGCCCCCGGGTGCAGGGATGGCCGAGCAGTACTTC.

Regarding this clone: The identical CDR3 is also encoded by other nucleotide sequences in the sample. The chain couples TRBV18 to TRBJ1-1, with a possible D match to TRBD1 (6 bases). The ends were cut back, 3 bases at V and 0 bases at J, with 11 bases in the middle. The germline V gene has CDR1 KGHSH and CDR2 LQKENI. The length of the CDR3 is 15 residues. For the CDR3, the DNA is TGTGCCAGCTCACCGGACAGAGGGATGAACACTGAAGCTTTCTTT. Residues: CASSPDRGMNTEAFF.

The CDR3 protein is CASSIDPPRSGRAQENTGELFF. The CDR3 DNA is TGTGCCAGTAGTATAGACCCCCCGCGGAGCGGGAGGGCCCAAGAGAACACCGGGGAGCTGTTTTTT. The chain employs TRBV19 and TRBJ2-2, with 10 nucleotides matching TRBD2. The CDR3 has 22 residues. The V segment lost 0 bases and the J segment 1 base; nucleotides outside the gene matches: 17. The V gene's germline CDR1 is LNHDA and CDR2 SQIVND (reference sequence).

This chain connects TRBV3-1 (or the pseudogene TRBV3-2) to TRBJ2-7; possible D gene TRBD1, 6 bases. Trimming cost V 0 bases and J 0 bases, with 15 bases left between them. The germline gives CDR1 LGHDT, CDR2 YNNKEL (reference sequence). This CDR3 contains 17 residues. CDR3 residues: CASSQDAAGVYSYEQYF. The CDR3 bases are TGTGCCAGCAGCCAAGATGCGGCAGGGGTCTACTCCTACGAGCAGTACTTC.

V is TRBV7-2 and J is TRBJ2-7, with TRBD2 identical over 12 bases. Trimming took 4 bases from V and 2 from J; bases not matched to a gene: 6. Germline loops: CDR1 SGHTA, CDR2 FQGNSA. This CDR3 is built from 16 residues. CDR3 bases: TGTGCCAGCAGCTCCCTCGGACTAGCGGGACCCTACGAGCAGTACTTC. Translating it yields CASSSLGLAGPYEQYF.

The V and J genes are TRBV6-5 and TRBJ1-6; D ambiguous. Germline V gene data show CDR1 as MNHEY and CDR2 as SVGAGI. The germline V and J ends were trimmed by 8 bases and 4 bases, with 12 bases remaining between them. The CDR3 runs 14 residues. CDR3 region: CASGREGYNSPLHF. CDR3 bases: TGTGCCAGCGGGAGGGAGGGTTATAATTCACCCCTCCACTTT.

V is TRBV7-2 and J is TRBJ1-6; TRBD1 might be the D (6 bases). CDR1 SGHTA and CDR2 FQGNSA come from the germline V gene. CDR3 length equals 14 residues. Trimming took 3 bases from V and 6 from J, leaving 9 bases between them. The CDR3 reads CASSFTGINSPLHF. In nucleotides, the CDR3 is TGTGCCAGCAGCTTTACAGGGATTAATTCACCCCTCCACTTT.

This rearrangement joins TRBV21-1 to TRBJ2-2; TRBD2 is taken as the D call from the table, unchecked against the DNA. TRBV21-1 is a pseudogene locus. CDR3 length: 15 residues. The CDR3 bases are TGTGCCAGCAGCAAAGGGTTGCGGGCCACCGGGGAGCTGTTTTTT. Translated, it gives CASSKGLRATGELFF.

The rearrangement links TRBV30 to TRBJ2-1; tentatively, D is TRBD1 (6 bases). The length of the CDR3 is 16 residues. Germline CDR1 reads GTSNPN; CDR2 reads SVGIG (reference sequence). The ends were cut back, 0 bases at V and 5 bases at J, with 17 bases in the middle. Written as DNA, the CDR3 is TGTGCCTGGAGTGTACCCGATCAGGGGATCGACAATGAGCAGTTCTTC. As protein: CAWSVPDQGIDNEQFF. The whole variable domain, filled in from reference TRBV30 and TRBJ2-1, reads SQTIHQWPATLVQPVGSPLSLECTVEGTSNPNLYWYRQAAGRGLQLLFYSVGIGQISSEVPQNLSASRPQDRQFILSSKKLLLSDSGFYLCAWSVPDQGIDNEQFFGPGTRLTVL.

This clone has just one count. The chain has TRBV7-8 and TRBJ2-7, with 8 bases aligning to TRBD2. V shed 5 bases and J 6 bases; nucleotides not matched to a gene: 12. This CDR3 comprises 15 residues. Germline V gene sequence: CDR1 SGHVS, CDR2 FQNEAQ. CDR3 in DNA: TGTGCCAGCAGCCCTTGGCGGGGGGCCTATAGCGAGCAGTACTTC. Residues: CASSPWRGAYSEQYF.

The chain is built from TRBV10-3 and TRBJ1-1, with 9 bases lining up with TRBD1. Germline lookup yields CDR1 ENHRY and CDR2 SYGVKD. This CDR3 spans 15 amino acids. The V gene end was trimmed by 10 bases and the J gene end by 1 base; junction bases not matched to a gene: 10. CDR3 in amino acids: CATRDRVLGNTEAFF. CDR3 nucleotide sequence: TGTGCCACCAGGGACAGGGTCCTAGGGAACACTGAAGCTTTCTTT.

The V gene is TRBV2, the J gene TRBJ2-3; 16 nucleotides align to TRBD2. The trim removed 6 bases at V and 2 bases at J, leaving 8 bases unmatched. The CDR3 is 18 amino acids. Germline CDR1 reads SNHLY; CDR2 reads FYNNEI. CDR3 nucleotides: TGTGCCAGCAGGGCAGGGACTAGCGGGGGGGCGGCCACAGATACGCAGTATTTT. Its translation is CASRAGTSGGAATDTQYF.

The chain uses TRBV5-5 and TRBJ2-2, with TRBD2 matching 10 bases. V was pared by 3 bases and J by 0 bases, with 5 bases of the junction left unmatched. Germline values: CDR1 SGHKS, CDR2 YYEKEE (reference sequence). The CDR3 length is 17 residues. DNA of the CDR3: TGTGCCAGCAGCTCCGGGCTAGCGGGGGCGAACACCGGGGAGCTGTTTTTT. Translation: CASSSGLAGANTGELFF.